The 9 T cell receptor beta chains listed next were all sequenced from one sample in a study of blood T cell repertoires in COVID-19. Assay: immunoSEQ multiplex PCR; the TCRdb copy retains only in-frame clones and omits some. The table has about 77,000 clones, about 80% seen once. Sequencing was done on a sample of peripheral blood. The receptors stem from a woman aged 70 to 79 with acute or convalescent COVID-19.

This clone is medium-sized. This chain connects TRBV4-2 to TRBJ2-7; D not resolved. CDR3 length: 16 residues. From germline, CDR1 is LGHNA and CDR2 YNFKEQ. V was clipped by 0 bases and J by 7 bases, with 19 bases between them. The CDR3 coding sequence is TGTGCCAGCAGCCAAGATCCTGAGCCAGGTCGCCTGGAGCAGTACTTC. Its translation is CASSQDPEPGRLEQYF.

Here the CDR3 DNA reads TGTGCCAGCACCCTGAGCCCTACTAGCGGGGCAGATACGCAGTATTTT. Amino acids: CASTLSPTSGADTQYF. V usage is TRBV7-2 and J usage is TRBJ2-3, with 10 positions matching TRBD2. The J segment lost 4 bases and the V segment lost 7 bases, leaving 11 bases of the junction unmatched. There are 16 residues in the CDR3. CDR1 is SGHTA and CDR2 is FQGNSA in the germline V gene. The full variable domain, its missing parts supplied by reference TRBV7-2 and TRBJ2-3, is GAGVSQSPSNKVTEKGKDVELRCDPISGHTALYWYRQSLGQGLEFLIYFQGNSAPDKSGLPSDRFSAERTGGSVSTLTIQRTQQEDSAVYLCASTLSPTSGADTQYFGPGTRLTVL.

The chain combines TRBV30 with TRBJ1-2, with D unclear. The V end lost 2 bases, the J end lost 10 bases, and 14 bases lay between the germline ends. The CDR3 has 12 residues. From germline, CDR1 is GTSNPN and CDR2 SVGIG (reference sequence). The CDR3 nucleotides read TGTGCCTGGAGTCCCAGTCCCCCTTCCTACACCTTC. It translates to CAWSPSPPSYTF. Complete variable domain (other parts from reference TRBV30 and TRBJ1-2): SQTIHQWPATLVQPVGSPLSLECTVEGTSNPNLYWYRQAAGRGLQLLFYSVGIGQISSEVPQNLSASRPQDRQFILSSKKLLLSDSGFYLCAWSPSPPSYTFGSGTRLTVV.

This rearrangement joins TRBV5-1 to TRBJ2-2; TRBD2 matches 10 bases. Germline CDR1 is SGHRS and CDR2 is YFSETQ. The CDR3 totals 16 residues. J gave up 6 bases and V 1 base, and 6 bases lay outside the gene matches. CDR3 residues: CASSLTAGGPSGELFF. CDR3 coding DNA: TGCGCCAGCAGCTTGACAGCGGGGGGGCCATCCGGGGAGCTGTTTTTT.

CDR3 sequence (DNA): TGTGCCAGCAGTCCGTACAGGGGGCAGGGGGGCTACACCTTC. It encodes CASSPYRGQGGYTF. The J gene is TRBJ1-2, the V gene TRBV27; TRBD1 matches at 9 bases. The CDR3 spans 14 residues. The junction had 9 bases not matched to a gene; V was cut back by 5 bases and J by 8 bases. Looked up from germline, CDR1 is MNHEY and CDR2 is SMNVEV (reference sequence).

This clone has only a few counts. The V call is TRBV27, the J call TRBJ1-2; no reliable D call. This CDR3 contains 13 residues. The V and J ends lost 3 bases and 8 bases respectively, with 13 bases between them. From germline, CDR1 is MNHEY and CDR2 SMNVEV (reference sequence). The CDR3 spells CASSFLGSGGYTF. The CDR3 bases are TGTGCCAGCAGTTTTCTCGGTTCGGGAGGCTACACCTTC.

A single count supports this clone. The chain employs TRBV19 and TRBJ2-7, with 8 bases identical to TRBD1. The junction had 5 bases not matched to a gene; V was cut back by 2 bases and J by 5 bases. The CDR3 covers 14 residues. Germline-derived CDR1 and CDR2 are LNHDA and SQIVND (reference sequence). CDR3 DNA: TGTGCCAGTAGTATATGGACAGGGAGCCACGAGCAGTACTTC. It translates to CASSIWTGSHEQYF.

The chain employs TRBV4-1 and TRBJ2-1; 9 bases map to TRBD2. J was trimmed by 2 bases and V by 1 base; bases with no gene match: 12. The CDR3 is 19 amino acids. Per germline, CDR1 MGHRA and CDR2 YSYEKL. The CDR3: CASSQGGYSGGRTYNEQFF. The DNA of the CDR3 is TGCGCCAGCAGCCAAGGCGGGTATAGCGGGGGTCGTACCTACAATGAGCAGTTCTTC.

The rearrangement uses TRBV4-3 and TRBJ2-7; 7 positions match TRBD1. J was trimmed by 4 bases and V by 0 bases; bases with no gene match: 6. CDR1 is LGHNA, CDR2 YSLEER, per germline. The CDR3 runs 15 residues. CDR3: CASSQERTGAYEQYF. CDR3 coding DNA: TGCGCCAGCAGCCAAGAGAGAACAGGGGCGTACGAGCAGTACTTC.